This TCR beta chain is from a study of beta chain features in type 1 diabetes. Germline lookup yields CDR1 LNHNV and CDR2 YYDKDF (reference sequence). The V gene end was trimmed by 2 bases and the J gene end by 0 bases; junction bases not matched to a gene: 4. This CDR3 is 16 amino acids long. The isolated RNA, all of it, was reverse transcribed, so expressed TCRB transcripts were what got sequenced. Data came from immunoSEQ multiplex PCR; TCRdb stores just in-frame clones and leaves some out. The repertoire consists of about 160,000 clones, with less than 9.5% occurring once and the leading ten covering approximately 2.2%.

The sequence came from a woman aged 18-29 years in good health. The sequenced material came from central memory CD4+ T cells from blood. V usage is TRBV15 and J usage is TRBJ2-5, with 9 bases aligning to TRBD1. CDR3 sequence (DNA): TGTGCCACCAGCAGACTGGGACAGGGAAACCAAGAGACCCAGTACTTC. Its translation is CATSRLGQGNQETQYF.